These T cell receptor beta chains were read from a single sample in a study of radiotherapy plus CTLA-4 blockade in lung cancer. This table comes from immunoSEQ multiplex PCR, and its TCRdb copy is limited to in-frame clones, with some not included. The data contain 40,000 or so clones, around 63% of them singletons. Material: peripheral blood, obtained from a patient treated with radiotherapy plus ipilimumab. All receptors derive from a human donor with non-small cell lung cancer who had a partial response to radiotherapy plus ipilimumab. Each CDR3 is given with its conserved first and last residue. The D gene is left open where the match is weak. The size field is filled for only some rows; it gives once, few, many or a size class.

CDR3 | DNA | size | J | V | D
CASSLGADRTYNSPLHF | TGCGCCAGCAGCTTGGGGGCGGACAGGACTTATAATTCACCCCTCCACTTT | NA | TRBJ1-6 | TRBV5-1 | TRBD1
CASSLLNREVPAFF | TGTGCCAGCAGCTTGCTGAACAGGGAAGTGCCAGCTTTCTTT | NA | TRBJ1-1 | TRBV5-6 | NA
CASTPGTGNTGELFF | TGTGCCAGCACCCCCGGGACAGGGAACACCGGGGAGCTGTTTTTT | NA | TRBJ2-2 | TRBV2 | TRBD1
CASSPGQGSTDRAFF | TGTGCCAGCAGCCCAGGACAGGGATCGACGGATAGAGCTTTCTTT | NA | TRBJ1-1 | TRBV7-9 | TRBD1
CASSAETGARGDTQYF | TGTGCCAGCAGTGCCGAAACCGGGGCCAGGGGAGATACGCAGTATTTT | NA | TRBJ2-3 | TRBV2 | NA
CASSLLGSRPAGNTIYF | TGTGCCAGCAGTTTATTAGGATCCAGGCCTGCTGGAAACACCATATATTTT | NA | TRBJ1-3 | TRBV28 | NA
CASSVGSRDINEQFF | TGTGCCAGCAGCGTAGGGTCCCGGGACATCAATGAGCAGTTCTTC | NA | TRBJ2-1 | TRBV9 | NA
CATSRDAAGVDTQYF | TGTGCCACCAGCAGAGATGCAGCGGGTGTGGATACGCAGTATTTT | NA | TRBJ2-3 | TRBV15 | NA
CASSARGLAGRTDHNEQFF | TGTGCCAGCAGCGCTCGGGGACTAGCGGGACGCACGGATCACAATGAGCAGTTCTTC | NA | TRBJ2-1 | TRBV9 | TRBD2
CASSHGDFRSYEQYF | TGTGCCAGCAGCCACGGGGACTTCCGATCCTACGAGCAGTACTTC | NA | TRBJ2-7 | TRBV27 | NA
CASSPDRGSGEKLFF | TGTGCCAGCAGTCCCGACAGGGGGTCCGGGGAAAAACTGTTTTTT | NA | TRBJ1-4 | TRBV2 | TRBD1
CASSDGGSGSLRAGEQYF | TGCGCCAGCAGTGATGGCGGTAGCGGGAGTTTGAGGGCGGGCGAGCAGTACTTC | NA | TRBJ2-7 | TRBV5-1 | TRBD2
CASRREGTGTETQYF | TGTGCCAGCCGGAGGGAAGGGACAGGGACAGAGACCCAGTACTTC | NA | TRBJ2-5 | TRBV2 | TRBD1
CASSVDISGAGELFF | TGTGCCAGCAGCGTAGATATTAGCGGGGCCGGGGAGCTGTTTTTT | NA | TRBJ2-2 | TRBV9 | TRBD2
CASSLEGVVEKLFF | TGTGCCAGCAGCTTGGAAGGGGTGGTTGAAAAACTGTTTTTT | few | TRBJ1-4 | TRBV5-6 | NA
CASSSRGGRTEAFF | TGTGCCAGCAGCTCCCGTGGAGGGCGGACTGAAGCTTTCTTT | NA | TRBJ1-1 | TRBV7-2 | NA
CASSPNPGAGGGVYEQYF | TGTGCCAGCTCACCAAATCCCGGAGCGGGGGGCGGGGTGTACGAGCAGTACTTC | NA | TRBJ2-7 | TRBV18 | TRBD2
CASSPLPGQGYEQYF | TGTGCCAGCAGCCCCCTCCCCGGACAGGGCTACGAGCAGTACTTC | NA | TRBJ2-7 | TRBV7-2 | TRBD1
CATSRAGGGRDWTF | TGTGCCACCAGCAGAGCCGGAGGAGGGCGTGATTGGACCTTC | NA | TRBJ1-2 | TRBV15 | NA
CASSLFLAGGQETQYF | TGTGCCAGCAGCTTATTCCTAGCGGGAGGTCAAGAGACCCAGTACTTC | NA | TRBJ2-5 | TRBV7-9 | TRBD2
CASSVTGGETQYF | TGTGCCAGCAGCGTGACAGGGGGAGAGACCCAGTACTTC | NA | TRBJ2-5 | TRBV7-3 | TRBD1
CASSLDLNTGELFF | TGTGCCAGCAGCTTAGATCTAAACACCGGGGAGCTGTTTTTT | NA | TRBJ2-2 | TRBV11-2 | NA
CASSDSGFNSPLHF | TGTGCCAGCAGTGACTCCGGGTTTAATTCACCCCTCCACTTT | NA | TRBJ1-6 | TRBV2 | NA
CAWGDPNQPQHF | TGTGCCTGGGGTGATCCTAATCAGCCCCAGCATTTT | NA | TRBJ1-5 | TRBV30 | NA
CASSLGGQGAFGYTF | TGTGCCAGCAGCTTAGGGGGACAGGGGGCGTTTGGCTACACCTTC | NA | TRBJ1-2 | TRBV7-2 | TRBD1
CASRAGGLAGVGEQYF | TGCGCCAGTCGAGCGGGGGGACTAGCGGGGGTAGGCGAGCAGTACTTC | NA | TRBJ2-7 | TRBV10-2 | TRBD2
CASRRLAEQETQYF | TGTGCCAGCAGGCGACTAGCGGAACAAGAGACCCAGTACTTC | NA | TRBJ2-5 | TRBV5-6 | TRBD2
CASSGPGRGYTEAFF | TGCGCCAGCAGCGGGCCCGGTAGGGGATACACTGAAGCTTTCTTT | NA | TRBJ1-1 | TRBV5-1 | NA
CASSVGSSGTPSYNEQFF | TGTGCCAGCAGCGTAGGATCTAGCGGGACTCCCTCCTACAATGAGCAGTTCTTC | NA | TRBJ2-1 | TRBV9 | TRBD2
CASNPLSGRAGNEQFF | TGTGCCAGCAATCCACTTAGCGGGAGGGCCGGGAATGAGCAGTTCTTC | NA | TRBJ2-1 | TRBV2 | TRBD2
CASSYRRGGRGSGTEAFF | TGTGCCAGCAGCTACCGGCGGGGGGGGAGGGGATCTGGCACTGAAGCTTTCTTT | NA | TRBJ1-1 | TRBV13 | NA
CASSFLWRASLSSYNEQFF | NA | NA | TRBJ2-1 | TRBV5-5 | NA
CSAGGGYEQFF | TGCAGTGCTGGCGGGGGATATGAGCAGTTCTTC | NA | TRBJ2-1 | TRBV20-1 | TRBD2
CASSLGTGNYGYTF | TGTGCCAGCAGCCTCGGGACAGGGAACTATGGCTACACCTTC | few | TRBJ1-2 | TRBV13 | TRBD1
CASPTGATSYGYTF | TGTGCCAGCCCGACAGGGGCTACGTCCTATGGCTACACCTTC | NA | TRBJ1-2 | TRBV7-2 | TRBD1
CASSLGGRVGGANVLTF | TGTGCCAGCAGCTTAGGTGGCCGGGTTGGTGGGGCCAACGTCCTGACTTTC | NA | TRBJ2-6 | TRBV7-8 | NA
CASSSGQGENTEAFF | TGTGCCAGCAGCTCTGGACAGGGGGAGAACACTGAAGCTTTCTTT | NA | TRBJ1-1 | TRBV7-2 | TRBD1
CASSFRDNSPLHF | TGTGCCAGCAGCTTCCGGGATAATTCACCCCTCCACTTT | NA | TRBJ1-6 | TRBV7-2 | NA
CASSGSRGDTEAFF | TGCGCCAGCAGCGGGTCCCGGGGTGACACTGAAGCTTTCTTT | NA | TRBJ1-1 | TRBV5-1 | NA
CASSLEGSGGSVFEQYF | TGCGCCAGCAGCTTGGAAGGATCAGGAGGGTCGGTGTTTGAGCAGTACTTC | NA | TRBJ2-7 | TRBV5-1 | NA
CASSQQDSPLHF | TGTGCCAGCAGCCAACAGGATTCACCCCTCCACTTT | NA | TRBJ1-6 | TRBV5-8 | NA
CASSWGQYQETQYF | TGCGCCAGCAGCTGGGGACAGTACCAAGAGACCCAGTACTTC | NA | TRBJ2-5 | TRBV5-1 | TRBD1
CASSPRKSGTGELFF | TGTGCCAGCAGCCCCCGCAAATCAGGAACCGGGGAGCTGTTTTTT | NA | TRBJ2-2 | TRBV7-3 | NA
CASSPRPAGGLYNERFF | TGTGCCAGCAGCCCCCGGCCAGCGGGGGGATTATACAATGAGCGGTTCTTC | NA | TRBJ2-1 | TRBV7-9 | TRBD2
CASSPWRGHETGELFF | TGTGCCAGCTCACCATGGCGGGGTCACGAAACCGGGGAGCTGTTTTTT | few | TRBJ2-2 | TRBV18 | NA
CASSQSAGGSGELFF | TGTGCCAGCAGCCAATCGGCAGGAGGGTCCGGGGAGCTGTTTTTT | NA | TRBJ2-2 | TRBV14 | NA
CASSAGTSVNEQFF | TGTGCCAGCAGCGCCGGGACTAGCGTCAATGAGCAGTTCTTC | NA | TRBJ2-1 | TRBV7-9 | TRBD2
CASSEAPPGTRWSGVQETQYF | TGTGCCAGCAGTGAAGCCCCGCCGGGGACACGTTGGTCAGGCGTACAAGAGACCCAGTACTTC | NA | TRBJ2-5 | TRBV6-1 | NA
CAISALGRGNHYEQYF | TGTGCCATCAGTGCCCTCGGGCGGGGGAACCACTACGAGCAGTACTTC | NA | TRBJ2-7 | TRBV10-3 | TRBD2
CASSLVDRNTGELFF | TGTGCCAGCAGTCTAGTTGACAGGAACACCGGGGAGCTGTTTTTT | NA | TRBJ2-2 | TRBV6-1 | NA